These 18 T cell receptor beta chains originate from one sample sequenced in a study of blood T cell repertoires in COVID-19. Method: immunoSEQ multiplex PCR; TCRdb's copy keeps in-frame clones and lacks some. In the table there are around 450,000 clones, 90% of which are singletons. The sequencing input was PBMCs or T cells enriched from blood (not recorded which). These TCRs come from a man younger than 30 who had recovered from COVID-19.

V and J are TRBV5-8 and TRBJ2-7, with D unclear. Trimming pared 5 bases from V and 3 bases from J, leaving 9 bases between. CDR1 is SGHTS and CDR2 is YDEGEE in the germline V gene. CDR3 length equals 12 residues. Here the CDR3 reads CASSPSVYEQYF. As DNA, the CDR3 is TGTGCCAGCAGTCCCTCGGTCTACGAGCAGTACTTC.

This chain links TRBV4-1 with TRBJ1-1, with D unclear. V was shortened by 4 bases and J by 5 bases, with 14 bases between the two germline ends. This CDR3 is built from 14 residues. Germline V gene data show CDR1 as MGHRA and CDR2 as YSYEKL. CDR3 region: CASSLGLGGTEAFF. As DNA, the CDR3 is TGCGCCAGCAGCCTCGGCTTAGGAGGAACTGAAGCTTTCTTT.

This sequence joins TRBV7-9 and TRBJ2-2; 10 nucleotides match TRBD2. This CDR3 has 15 amino acids. With V trimmed by 5 bases and J by 5 bases, 5 bases remained unmatched. Per germline, CDR1 SEHNR and CDR2 FQNEAQ (reference sequence). The CDR3 loop is CASSDLAGETGELFF. The CDR3 DNA reads as TGTGCCAGCAGCGATCTAGCGGGAGAGACCGGGGAGCTGTTTTTT.

The chain is built from TRBV7-6 and TRBJ1-3, with D uncertain. V was cut by 0 bases and J by 0 bases, with 9 bases left in between. Germline V gene data show CDR1 as SGHVS and CDR2 as FNYEAQ. The CDR3 consists of 16 residues. The CDR3 DNA reads as TGTGCCAGCAGCTTAGCGTCTTACAACTCTGGAAACACCATATATTTT. Encoded protein: CASSLASYNSGNTIYF.

This clone appeared once. The rearrangement joins TRBV6-5 to TRBJ1-2, with D unclear. The CDR3 covers 15 residues. Per germline, CDR1 MNHEY and CDR2 SVGAGI. Trimming removed 5 bases from V and 0 bases from J, with 13 bases in between. CDR3 in DNA: TGTGCCAGCAGTACTTGGAGCTCTGCTAACTATGGCTACACCTTC. Translated, it gives CASSTWSSANYGYTF.

The chain uses TRBV12-5 and TRBJ1-6; a weak D match, TRBD1 (5 bases). Deletions cut 9 bases from V and 1 base from J, with 16 bases between. CDR3 length equals 16 residues. The germline gives CDR1 LGHNT, CDR2 FRNRAP. The CDR3 DNA sequence: TGTGCTAGCACCCTCGGGGGTCGATCCTATAATTCACCCCTCCACTTT. It yields the protein CASTLGGRSYNSPLHF. The variable domain in full, completed from reference TRBV12-5 and TRBJ1-6, reads DARVTQTPRHKVTEMGQEVTMRCQPILGHNTVFWYRQTMMQGLELLAYFRNRAPLDDSGMPKDRFSAEMPDATLATLKIQPSEPRDSAVYFCASTLGGRSYNSPLHFGNGTRLTVT.

This clone appeared a single time. The gene calls are TRBV9 and TRBJ2-3; 9 bases map to TRBD2. Per the germline V gene, CDR1 is SGDLS and CDR2 is YYNGEE. V lost 2 bases to trimming and J lost 0 bases; unmatched junction nucleotides: 4. There are 16 residues in the CDR3. The CDR3, as DNA: TGTGCCAGCAGCGTCCGAACTAGCGGGAGCACAGATACGCAGTATTTT. Amino acid sequence: CASSVRTSGSTDTQYF.

V gene TRBV5-1 combines with J gene TRBJ1-1; 7 bases agree with TRBD1. Germline V CDR1 and CDR2: SGHRS, YFSETQ. This CDR3 contains 18 residues. V was clipped by 3 bases and J by 3 bases; unmatched bases: 17. The CDR3 spells CASSWQSRGNVWDTEAFF. The CDR3 region has the DNA TGCGCCAGCAGCTGGCAGTCCAGGGGGAACGTCTGGGACACTGAAGCTTTCTTT.

The chain recombines TRBV6-1 with TRBJ1-1; TRBD1 is a possible D gene (5 bases). Deletions cut 4 bases from V and 5 bases from J, with 20 bases between. CDR1 MNHNS and CDR2 SASEGT come from the germline V gene. This CDR3 region has 16 residues. CDR3 bases: TGTGCCAGCAGTGCGGGCGTAGGTAGGGGCCGGACTGAAGCTTTCTTT. It is translated as CASSAGVGRGRTEAFF.

This chain links TRBV11-1 with TRBJ1-2; 7 bases map to TRBD1. This CDR3 spans 13 amino acids. CDR1 is SGHAT, CDR2 FQDESV, per germline (reference sequence). V shed 3 bases, J shed 5 bases, and the junction held 3 bases outside the gene matches. The CDR3 reads CASSFGDRYGYTF. The DNA for the CDR3 is TGTGCCAGCAGCTTCGGGGACAGATATGGCTACACCTTC.

This chain connects TRBV9 to TRBJ2-7; the D gene is possibly TRBD1 (5 bases). The germline V gene has CDR1 SGDLS and CDR2 YYNGEE. The CDR3 has 15 amino acids. The V end was cut by 4 bases, the J end by 0 bases, with 14 bases between. The CDR3 loop reads CASSSRQGLSYEQYF. In DNA, the CDR3 is TGTGCCAGCAGCAGTAGGCAGGGCCTCTCCTACGAGCAGTACTTC.

This clone appeared a single time. The genes are TRBV20-1 and TRBJ2-7; TRBD2 is a possible D gene (6 bases). Trimming took off 4 bases at V and 4 bases at J, with 17 bases between the two ends. The CDR3 length is 14 residues. CDR1 is DFQATT, CDR2 SNEGSKA, per germline (reference sequence). For the CDR3, the DNA is TGCAGTGCTAATGACGGAGGGGAGCTTTACGAGCAGTACTTC. Encoded protein: CSANDGGELYEQYF.

The rearrangement uses TRBV5-1 and TRBJ2-3, with D maybe TRBD1 (6 bases). Between the trimmed V and J ends, which lost 0 bases and 5 bases, there was a span of 7 bases. CDR1 and CDR2 (germline): SGHRS, YFSETQ. The CDR3 is 13 residues long. CDR3 sequence reads: CASSLEQGDTQYF. CDR3 nucleotides: TGCGCCAGCAGCTTGGAACAGGGAGATACGCAGTATTTT.

V and J are TRBV27 and TRBJ2-3; 7 bases are a match to TRBD1. Germline V CDR1 and CDR2: MNHEY, SMNVEV (reference sequence). This CDR3 region has 13 residues. V was pared by 6 bases and J by 2 bases, with 2 bases of the junction left unmatched. The CDR3 DNA follows: TGTGCCAGCAGCGGACAGGCCACAGATACGCAGTATTTT. Protein: CASSGQATDTQYF.

V gene TRBV9 combines with J gene TRBJ1-2; D perhaps matches TRBD1 (5 bases). The V end lost 0 bases, the J end lost 12 bases, and 18 bases lay between the germline ends. The germline V gene has CDR1 SGDLS and CDR2 YYNGEE. This CDR3 comprises 14 residues. The CDR3 spells CASSVENPAGRHTF. CDR3 nucleotide sequence: TGTGCCAGCAGCGTAGAGAACCCGGCAGGGCGTCACACCTTC.

V is TRBV5-5 and J is TRBJ1-5, with a tentative D call TRBD1 (6 bases). This CDR3 contains 14 residues. Trimming left V 2 bases short and J 6 bases short, with 12 bases between. CDR1 and CDR2 from the germline V gene are SGHKS and YYEKEE (reference sequence). DNA for the CDR3: TGTGCCAGCAGCTTTCAGGGAGGGGGTCAGCCCCAGCATTTT. Translated, it gives CASSFQGGGQPQHF.

This chain connects TRBV28 to TRBJ1-4; 9 bases are a match to TRBD1. V lost 10 bases to trimming and J lost 0 bases; unmatched junction nucleotides: 12. The CDR3 spans 17 residues. Per the germline V gene, CDR1 is MDHEN and CDR2 is SYDVKM. The CDR3 is CATRDRAFPATNEKLFF. Here the CDR3 DNA reads TGTGCCACCCGGGACAGGGCGTTCCCTGCAACTAATGAAAAACTGTTTTTT.

The chain uses TRBV6-1 and TRBJ2-1, with TRBD2 matching 8 bases. Per the germline V gene, CDR1 is MNHNS and CDR2 is SASEGT. The CDR3 extends over 15 amino acids. The J segment lost 6 bases and the V segment lost 2 bases, leaving 6 bases of the junction unmatched. In nucleotides, the CDR3 is TGTGCCAGCAGTGAAAGAGCGGGAGCCGTCAATGAGCAGTTCTTC. Translation gives CASSERAGAVNEQFF.